The clone carrying this TCR beta chain was picked up a small number of times. Its antigen is still unknown. Germline V CDR1 and CDR2: SGHNT, YYREEE (reference sequence). The CDR3 runs to 16 residues. The J segment lost 3 bases and the V segment lost 4 bases, leaving 12 bases of the junction unmatched. Sorting gave populations that all exceeded 95% purity. This record belongs to a study of beta chain features in type 1 diabetes. For the study at large: The study examined 107,917,701 sorted cells across all samples. General study results and limits: Shorter templates may be favored by PCR, equally so in patients and controls.

Isolated RNA was reverse transcribed in full, so expressed TCRB transcripts were sequenced. Assay used: immunoSEQ multiplex PCR; TCRdb lists only in-frame clones, some missing. Of about 410,000 clones listed, about 15% are singletons. This sequence originates from a man aged 25-45 years in good health. This rearrangement joins TRBV5-4 to TRBJ2-7, with TRBD1 identical over 8 bases. The sample consisted of naive CD4+ T cells from blood. The DNA of the CDR3 is TGTGCCAGCAGCGCGGGACAGGAGAGACTTAACTACGAGCAGTACTTC. Protein product: CASSAGQERLNYEQYF.